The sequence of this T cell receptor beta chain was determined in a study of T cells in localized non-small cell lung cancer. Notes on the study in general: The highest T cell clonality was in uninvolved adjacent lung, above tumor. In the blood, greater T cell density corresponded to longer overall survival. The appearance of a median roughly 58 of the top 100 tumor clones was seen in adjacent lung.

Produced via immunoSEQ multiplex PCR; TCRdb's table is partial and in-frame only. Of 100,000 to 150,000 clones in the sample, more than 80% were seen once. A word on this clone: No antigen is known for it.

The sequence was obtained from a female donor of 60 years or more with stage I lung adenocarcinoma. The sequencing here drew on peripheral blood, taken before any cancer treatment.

Here the CDR3 reads CASSVAGSGANVLTF. The CDR3 DNA reads TGTGCCAGCAGCGTAGCGGGCTCTGGGGCCAACGTCCTGACTTTC. V gene TRBV9 combines with J gene TRBJ2-6, with D unclear. The V gene's germline CDR1 is SGDLS and CDR2 YYNGEE. V was pared by 0 bases and J by 0 bases, with 4 bases between. This CDR3 comprises 15 residues.